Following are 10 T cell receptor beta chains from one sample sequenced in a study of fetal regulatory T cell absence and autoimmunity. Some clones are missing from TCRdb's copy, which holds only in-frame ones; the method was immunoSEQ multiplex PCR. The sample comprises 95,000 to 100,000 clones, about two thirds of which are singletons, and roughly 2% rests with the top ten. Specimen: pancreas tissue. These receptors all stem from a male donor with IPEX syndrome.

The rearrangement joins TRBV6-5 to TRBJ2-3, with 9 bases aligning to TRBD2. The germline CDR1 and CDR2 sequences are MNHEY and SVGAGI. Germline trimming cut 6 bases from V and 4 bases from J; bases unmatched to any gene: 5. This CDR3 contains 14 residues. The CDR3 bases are TGTGCCAGCAGACCCGGACTAGCGTCAGATACGCAGTATTTT. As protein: CASRPGLASDTQYF.

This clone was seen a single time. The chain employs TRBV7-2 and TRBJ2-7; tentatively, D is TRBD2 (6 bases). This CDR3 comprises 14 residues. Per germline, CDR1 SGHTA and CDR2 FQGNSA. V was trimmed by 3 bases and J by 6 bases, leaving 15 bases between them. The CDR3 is CASSFLASGFEQYF. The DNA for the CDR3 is TGTGCCAGCAGCTTCCTAGCGTCGGGATTCGAGCAGTACTTC.

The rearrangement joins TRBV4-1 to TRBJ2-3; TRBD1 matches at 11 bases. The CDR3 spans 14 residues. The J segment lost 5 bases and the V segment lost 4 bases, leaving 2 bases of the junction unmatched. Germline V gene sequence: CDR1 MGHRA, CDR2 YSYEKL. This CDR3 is CASSPGQGGDTQYF. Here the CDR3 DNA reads TGCGCCAGCAGCCCGGGACAGGGGGGAGATACGCAGTATTTT.

CDR3 protein: CASSQGYEQYF. CDR3 nucleotides: TGTGCCAGCAGCCAAGGGTACGAGCAGTACTTC. The J gene is TRBJ2-7, the V gene TRBV14; no reliable D call. The CDR3 extends over 11 amino acids. The V end lost 1 base, the J end lost 4 bases, and 2 bases lay between the germline ends. The V gene's germline CDR1 is SGHDN and CDR2 FVKESK.

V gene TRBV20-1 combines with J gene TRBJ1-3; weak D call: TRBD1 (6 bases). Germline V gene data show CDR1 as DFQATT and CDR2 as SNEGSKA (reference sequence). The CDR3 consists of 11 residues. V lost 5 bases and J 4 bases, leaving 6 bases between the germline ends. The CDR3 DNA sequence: TGCAGTGCTGGACAGGGAAACACCATATATTTT. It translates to CSAGQGNTIYF.

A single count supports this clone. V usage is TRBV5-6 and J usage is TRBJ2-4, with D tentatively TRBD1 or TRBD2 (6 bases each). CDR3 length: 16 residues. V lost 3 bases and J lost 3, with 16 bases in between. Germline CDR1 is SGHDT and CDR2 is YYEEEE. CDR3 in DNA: TGTGCCAGCAGCTACCAGACAGGAGGGGACAAAAACATTCAGTACTTC. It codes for CASSYQTGGDKNIQYF.

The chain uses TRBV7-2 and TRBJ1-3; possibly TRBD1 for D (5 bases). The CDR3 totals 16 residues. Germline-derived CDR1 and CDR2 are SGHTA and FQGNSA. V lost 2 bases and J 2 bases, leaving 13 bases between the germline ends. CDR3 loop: CASSLYVGVAGNTIYF. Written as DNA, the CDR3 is TGTGCCAGCAGCTTATATGTGGGGGTTGCTGGAAACACCATATATTTT. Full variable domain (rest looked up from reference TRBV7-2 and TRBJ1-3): GAGVSQSPSNKVTEKGKDVELRCDPISGHTALYWYRQSLGQGLEFLIYFQGNSAPDKSGLPSDRFSAERTGGSVSTLTIQRTQQEDSAVYLCASSLYVGVAGNTIYFGEGSWLTVV.

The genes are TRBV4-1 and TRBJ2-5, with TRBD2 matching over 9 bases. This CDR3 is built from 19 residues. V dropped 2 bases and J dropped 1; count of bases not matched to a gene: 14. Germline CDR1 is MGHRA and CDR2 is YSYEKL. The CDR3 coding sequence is TGCGCCAGCAGCCAAAAAAGGGCTAGCGGGGATGCAGGCCAAGAGACCCAGTACTTC. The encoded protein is CASSQKRASGDAGQETQYF.

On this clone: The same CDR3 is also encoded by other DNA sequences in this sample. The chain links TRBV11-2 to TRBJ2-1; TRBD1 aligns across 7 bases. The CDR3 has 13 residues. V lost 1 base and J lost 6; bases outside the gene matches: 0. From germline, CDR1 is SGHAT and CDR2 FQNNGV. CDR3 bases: TGTGCCAGCAGCTTAGGACAGGGCAATGAGCAGTTCTTC. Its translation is CASSLGQGNEQFF.

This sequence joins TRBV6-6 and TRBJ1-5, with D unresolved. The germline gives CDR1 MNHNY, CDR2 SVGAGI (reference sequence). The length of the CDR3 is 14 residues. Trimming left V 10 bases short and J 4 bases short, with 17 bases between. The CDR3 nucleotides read TGTGCCACCGATACGGACGGCCCTAATCAGCCCCAGCATTTT. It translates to CATDTDGPNQPQHF.